This TCR delta chain originates from a study of delta chains in infants with herpesvirus infections. Study-level findings and limits: Limitations included few samples and no matched controls for race or environment. Absence in CMV-uninfected infants may reflect the detection limit only.

TCR cDNA was made from PBMC RNA with gamma- and delta-chain-specific primers. TCRdb reanalysed the RT-PCR reads via CATT. Among over 950 delta-chain clones listed, almost 30% were seen once. There are a few counts of this clone. Its antigen is as yet unknown. The sequence derives from a human donor who was a Ugandan infant, either HIV-exposed or HIV-unexposed (not recorded which). Sequencing was performed on peripheral blood, taken at time point 1 of longitudinal follow-up.

DNA of the CDR3: TGTGCTCTTGGGGGAGGACTCGTACTGGGTATGGGGGTCTACACCGATAAACTCATCTTT. It translates to CALGGGLVLGMGVYTDKLIF. The chain links TRDV1 to TRDJ1, with D possibly TRDD3 on 6 matching bases. The CDR3 runs to 20 residues. The germline V and J ends were trimmed by 4 bases and 0 bases, with 27 bases remaining between them. Germline V CDR1 and CDR2: TSWWSYY, QGS.